Below are 15 T cell receptor beta chains sequenced from a single sample in a study of cytomegalovirus exposure and HLA in healthy donors. Sequenced by immunoSEQ multiplex PCR; TCRdb stores in-frame clones only, minus some. The sample gives about 160,000 clones, roughly 80% of which show up once; around 2.5% is in the top ten. Specimen: PBMCs. All receptors derive from a young man in good health and CMV-seropositive.

V usage is TRBV5-6 and J usage is TRBJ2-7; the D gene is possibly TRBD2 (6 bases). The V gene lost 1 base and the J gene lost 3 bases, with 11 bases spanning the gap. The CDR3 sequence is 14 residues long. Per the germline V gene, CDR1 is SGHDT and CDR2 is YYEEEE. Written as DNA, the CDR3 is TGTGCCAGCAGCTTGTTTGCGGGGAGCTACGAGCAGTACTTC. Residues: CASSLFAGSYEQYF. The complete variable domain, with remaining parts taken from reference TRBV5-6 and TRBJ2-7, reads DAGVTQSPTHLIKTRGQQVTLRCSPKSGHDTVSWYQQALGQGPQFIFQYYEEEERQRGNFPDRFSGHQFPNYSSELNVNALLLGDSALYLCASSLFAGSYEQYFGPGTRLTVT.

The V gene is TRBV7-2, the J gene TRBJ2-3; TRBD1 matches 7 bases. This CDR3 region has 14 residues. CDR1 and CDR2 (germline): SGHTA, FQGNSA. V dropped 3 bases and J dropped 7; count of bases not matched to a gene: 7. Written as DNA, the CDR3 is TGTGCCAGCAGCTTCGGACAGGTACCGAATACGCAGTATTTT. Protein sequence: CASSFGQVPNTQYF. The complete variable domain, with remaining parts taken from reference TRBV7-2 and TRBJ2-3, reads GAGVSQSPSNKVTEKGKDVELRCDPISGHTALYWYRQSLGQGLEFLIYFQGNSAPDKSGLPSDRFSAERTGGSVSTLTIQRTQQEDSAVYLCASSFGQVPNTQYFGPGTRLTVL.

The chain combines TRBV7-2 with TRBJ1-6, with D perhaps matching TRBD1 (5 bases). From germline, CDR1 is SGHTA and CDR2 FQGNSA. V was cut by 2 bases and J by 1 base, with 15 bases left in between. The CDR3 extends over 18 amino acids. CDR3 nucleotide sequence: TGTGCCAGCAGCTTACGGGAGCCGACAGTATCCTATAATTCACCCCTCCACTTT. It encodes CASSLREPTVSYNSPLHF.

Turning to this clone: A read error may produce the germline difference seen at one junction end. This rearrangement joins TRBV6-6 to TRBJ1-1; 8 bases fit TRBD1. Germline CDR1 is MNHNY and CDR2 is SVGAGI (reference sequence). The CDR3 loop spans 13 amino acids. Here the CDR3 DNA reads TGTGCCAGCAGATACTATCGGGACAGGTTGGCTTTCTTT. Its protein product is CASRYYRDRLAFF.

This sequence joins TRBV27 and TRBJ1-3; perhaps TRBD1 as D (5 bases). Germline CDR1 is MNHEY and CDR2 is SMNVEV (reference sequence). CDR3 size: 15 residues. V was clipped by 8 bases and J by 0 bases, with 14 bases between them. CDR3 loop: CASGLKGHSGNTIYF. The CDR3 coding sequence is TGTGCCAGCGGTCTAAAGGGGCACTCTGGAAACACCATATATTTT.

This clone was seen more than once but under ten times. This chain joins TRBV6-4 and TRBJ2-1, with a tentative D call TRBD2 (5 bases). Germline V gene lookup returns CDR1 MRHNA and CDR2 SNTAGT. This CDR3 contains 13 residues. Trimming left V 6 bases short and J 5 bases short, with 11 bases between. CDR3 in amino acids: CASSASPHNEQFF. Here the CDR3 DNA reads TGTGCCAGCAGCGCTAGCCCCCACAATGAGCAGTTCTTC.

The rearrangement uses TRBV27 and TRBJ2-5; 9 nucleotides match TRBD1. Germline values: CDR1 MNHEY, CDR2 SMNVEV (reference sequence). The CDR3 sequence is 14 residues long. V dropped 5 bases and J dropped 4; count of bases not matched to a gene: 5. CDR3 loop: CASSDRGTIETQYF. CDR3 bases: TGTGCCAGCAGTGACAGGGGGACTATAGAGACCCAGTACTTC.

This clone has only a few counts. CDR3 region: CAWSAGPGAFF. Here the CDR3 DNA reads TGTGCCTGGAGTGCAGGCCCAGGAGCTTTCTTT. The chain has TRBV30 and TRBJ1-1; D is unclear. The CDR3 length is 11 residues. Germline loops: CDR1 GTSNPN, CDR2 SVGIG (reference sequence). The V end lost 1 base, the J end lost 10 bases, and 10 bases lay between the germline ends.

V and J are TRBV6-5 and TRBJ2-7; 9 bases are a match to TRBD1. This CDR3 comprises 14 residues. V lost 6 bases and J lost 2; bases outside the gene matches: 5. Germline loops: CDR1 MNHEY, CDR2 SVGAGI. The CDR3, as DNA: TGTGCCAGCAGCTTAGGACAGGGGACCTACGAGCAGTACTTC. Encoded protein: CASSLGQGTYEQYF.

The chain combines TRBV2 with TRBJ2-2; 9 bases line up with TRBD1. This CDR3 is built from 15 residues. The germline V gene has CDR1 SNHLY and CDR2 FYNNEI. V lost 6 bases to trimming and J lost 3 bases; unmatched junction nucleotides: 5. CDR3 loop: CASSATGGDTGELFF. The CDR3 coding sequence is TGTGCCAGCAGCGCGACAGGGGGTGACACCGGGGAGCTGTTTTTT.

The chain carries TRBV7-3 and TRBJ2-1, with a weak D call TRBD1 (5 bases). This CDR3 has 15 residues. CDR1 and CDR2 from the germline V gene are SGHTA and FQGTGA. Trimming pared 5 bases from V and 0 bases from J, leaving 11 bases between. CDR3 in DNA: TGTGCCAGCAGCCCCGGTGGGGCCTCCTACAATGAGCAGTTCTTC. Its protein product is CASSPGGASYNEQFF.

Comments on this clone: This is likely a read error, given that the CDR3 carries no conserved phenylalanine or tryptophan at its end. It is unclear where the CDR3 begins or ends on the DNA, so no DNA is shown, and the CDR3 is as TCRdb lists it. This rearrangement joins TRBV6-1 to TRBJ1-1; the DNA was not compared with TRBD1, the D call given in the table. The CDR3 is 12 residues long, ends included. In germline, CDR1 is MNHNS, CDR2 SASEGT. CDR3 sequence: CASSIQTRDRAY.

The chain links TRBV5-1 to TRBJ2-7; possibly TRBD2 for D (6 bases). Germline CDR1 and CDR2: SGHRS and YFSETQ. Between the trimmed V and J ends, which lost 4 bases and 7 bases, there was a span of 15 bases. The CDR3 is made up of 13 amino acids. The DNA for the CDR3 is TGCGCCAGCAGCCGGTTAGGGGCGGGAGAGCAGTACTTC. Residues: CASSRLGAGEQYF.

The CDR3 region has the DNA TGTGCCAGCAGCCAAGATGGGGGACAGGGGGAGACCCAGTACTTC. It is translated as CASSQDGGQGETQYF. V and J are TRBV4-2 and TRBJ2-5; 10 bases match TRBD1. Trimming cost V 0 bases and J 5 bases; bases outside gene matches: 3. The CDR3 runs to 15 residues. Germline assignment: CDR1 LGHNA and CDR2 YNFKEQ.

V usage is TRBV29-1 and J usage is TRBJ1-2; 8 bases are shared with TRBD1. Germline V gives CDR1 SQVTM, CDR2 ANQGSEA. The CDR3 is 13 amino acids. The V segment lost 6 bases and the J segment 5 bases; nucleotides outside the gene matches: 8. The CDR3 region is CSVRTGMGYGYTF. The DNA of the CDR3 is TGCAGCGTGCGGACAGGGATGGGATATGGCTACACCTTC. Complete variable domain (other parts from reference TRBV29-1 and TRBJ1-2): SAVISQKPSRDICQRGTSLTIQCQVDSQVTMMFWYRQQPGQSLTLIATANQGSEATYESGFVIDKFPISRPNLTFSTLTVSNMSPEDSSIYLCSVRTGMGYGYTFGSGTRLTVV.